These 19 T cell receptor beta chains were all obtained from the same sample, sequenced in a study of identical twins. TCRdb re-derived calls from the 5' RACE reads in MiXCR, one entry per CDR3 protein. The data contain just over 500,000 distinct CDR3 sequences, 22% of them singletons. This sample also appeared in a second study, on T cells expressing NK-cell markers.

Material: CD4+ T cells sorted from blood. The receptors were sampled from a woman aged 18-29 years in good health.

This chain joins TRBV6-5 and TRBJ2-2, with D unclear. Trimming removed 2 bases at V and 4 bases at J, with 5 bases between. Germline V lookup: CDR1 MNHEY, CDR2 SVGAGI. This CDR3 is built from 13 residues. The CDR3 here is CASSYRRTGELFF. CDR3 DNA sequence: TGTGCCAGCAGTTACAGGCGCACCGGGGAGCTGTTTTTT.

In this sample, this clonotype turned up a few times. The gene calls are TRBV6-1 and TRBJ2-7; TRBD2 agrees at 7 bases. The germline CDR1 and CDR2 sequences are MNHNS and SASEGT. J gave up 4 bases and V 6 bases, and 6 bases lay outside the gene matches. This CDR3 is 13 amino acids long. DNA for the CDR3: TGTGCCAGCAGGCGGGAGCTGGGTTACGAGCAGTACTTC. This codes for CASRRELGYEQYF.

This clonotype showed up just a few times. This sequence joins TRBV5-1 and TRBJ2-5; 9 bases align to TRBD2. CDR3 length: 13 residues. Per the germline V gene, CDR1 is SGHRS and CDR2 is YFSETQ. Trimming at V came to 5 bases and at J to 5 bases, leaving 4 bases not matched to a gene. The CDR3 nucleotides read TGCGCCAGCAGTTGGCTAGCGGGGGAGACCCAGTACTTC. Translated, it gives CASSWLAGETQYF.

The rearrangement links TRBV7-6 to TRBJ2-1, with TRBD2 matching over 8 bases. CDR3 length: 15 amino acids. CDR1 and CDR2 (germline): SGHVS, FNYEAQ. The V and J ends lost 7 bases and 6 bases, in that order; junction bases with no gene match: 11. The CDR3 DNA reads TGTGCCAGCACCTCGGGGCGGGAGGCCCCCAATGAGCAGTTCTTC. Protein product: CASTSGREAPNEQFF.

This clonotype occurred a few times. The rearrangement joins TRBV28 to TRBJ2-2, with D hard to call. V was clipped by 1 base and J by 1 base, with 4 bases between them. The CDR3 spans 14 residues. Per germline, CDR1 MDHEN and CDR2 SYDVKM. The CDR3 region is CASSLYGNTGELFF. CDR3 nucleotides: TGTGCCAGCAGTTTATACGGGAACACCGGGGAGCTGTTTTTT.

This clonotype was detected only a few times. The chain couples TRBV6-5 to TRBJ1-2, with D perhaps matching TRBD1 (5 bases). Germline V gene sequence: CDR1 MNHEY, CDR2 SVGAGI. With 2 bases removed from V and 8 bases from J, the gap between germline ends came to 18 bases. The CDR3 extends over 15 amino acids. The CDR3 spells CASSYGWGIGDGYTF. DNA of the CDR3: TGTGCCAGCAGTTACGGTTGGGGAATAGGGGACGGCTACACCTTC.

This clonotype was counted between two and nine times. The chain recombines TRBV7-2 with TRBJ2-1; 7 nucleotides match TRBD2. Germline CDR1 and CDR2: SGHTA and FQGNSA. The V segment lost 3 bases and the J segment 5 bases; nucleotides outside the gene matches: 7. The CDR3 extends over 15 amino acids. The CDR3 loop reads CASSLGLPLDNEQFF. The CDR3 DNA sequence: TGTGCCAGCAGCTTGGGACTACCTTTGGACAATGAGCAGTTCTTC.

This clonotype was recorded many times. This chain uses TRBV12-3 or TRBV12-4 with TRBJ2-7; D remains ambiguous. The V gene lost 1 base and the J gene lost 2 bases, with 9 bases spanning the gap. The length of the CDR3 is 14 residues. The CDR3 loop reads CASSLGLGTYEQYF. DNA of the CDR3: TGTGCCAGCAGTTTAGGGCTAGGGACCTACGAGCAGTACTTC.

This chain uses TRBV5-1 with TRBJ2-7, with TRBD1 identical over 7 bases. The CDR3 loop spans 14 amino acids. V dropped 2 bases and J dropped 7; count of bases not matched to a gene: 9. Germline lookup yields CDR1 SGHRS and CDR2 YFSETQ. CDR3 bases: TGCGCCAGCAGCTTACCCGACAGGGCAGGGGAGCAGTACTTC. Its protein is CASSLPDRAGEQYF.

The chain joins TRBV5-1 to TRBJ2-7; TRBD1 might be the D (5 bases). V lost 2 bases and J 5 bases, leaving 14 bases between the germline ends. Germline CDR1 SGHRS, CDR2 YFSETQ. The CDR3 spans 14 residues. The CDR3 bases are TGCGCCAGCAGCTTAGTGTTGGGCAGGGACGAGCAGTACTTC. As protein: CASSLVLGRDEQYF.

The rearrangement uses TRBV20-1 and TRBJ2-5, with D perhaps TRBD1 or TRBD2 (5 bases each). V was shortened by 5 bases and J by 5 bases, with 9 bases between the two germline ends. The germline CDR1 and CDR2 sequences are DFQATT and SNEGSKA (reference sequence). This CDR3 is built from 11 residues. CDR3 loop: CSAWGSETQYF. Here the CDR3 DNA reads TGCAGTGCTTGGGGGTCCGAGACCCAGTACTTC.

This clonotype was seen repeatedly, ten times or more. The chain uses TRBV20-1 and TRBJ1-1, with TRBD1 matching 7 bases. The CDR3 sequence is 16 residues long. V trimming: 3 bases; J trimming: 3 bases; junction bases outside the gene matches: 13. Germline V gene sequence: CDR1 DFQATT, CDR2 SNEGSKA (reference sequence). CDR3 sequence reads: CSASFPGQRLHTEAFF. CDR3 bases: TGCAGTGCTAGTTTCCCGGGACAGAGACTTCACACTGAAGCTTTCTTT.

This clonotype has more than one count but fewer than ten. This chain joins TRBV20-1 and TRBJ2-1; D not certain. Germline V gene lookup returns CDR1 DFQATT and CDR2 SNEGSKA (reference sequence). V lost 3 bases to trimming and J lost 2 bases, with 14 bases between them. The CDR3 consists of 15 residues. The CDR3 is CSASQQSFAYNEQFF. CDR3 bases: TGCAGTGCTAGCCAACAGAGCTTTGCCTACAATGAGCAGTTCTTC.

This clonotype came up once. The V call is TRBV25-1, the J call TRBJ1-6; 11 nucleotides agree with TRBD1. V gave up 4 bases and J gave up 8 bases; unmatched junction bases: 4. Germline V lookup: CDR1 MGHDK, CDR2 SYGVNS. The CDR3 loop spans 15 amino acids. CDR3 bases: TGTGCCAGCAGTGCAGGGGGACAGGGGGATTCACCCCTCCACTTT. Translation gives CASSAGGQGDSPLHF.

This clonotype was observed once. Written as DNA, the CDR3 is TGTGCCAGCAGCCCGTCGTCTAGCGTACAGTACTTC. Its protein is CASSPSSSVQYF. The chain carries TRBV7-6 and TRBJ2-4, with D perhaps TRBD2 (6 bases). Germline CDR1 is SGHVS and CDR2 is FNYEAQ. The V end was cut by 5 bases, the J end by 13 bases, with 15 bases between. The CDR3 has 12 amino acids.

This rearrangement joins TRBV5-1 to TRBJ1-3; possible D gene TRBD1, 5 bases. Trimming removed 6 bases from V and 4 bases from J, with 14 bases in between. The CDR3 loop spans 14 amino acids. Germline values: CDR1 SGHRS, CDR2 YFSETQ. Here the CDR3 reads CASTPQGGGNTIYF. CDR3 coding DNA: TGCGCCAGCACACCCCAGGGAGGAGGAAACACCATATATTTT.

This clonotype showed up many times. This rearrangement joins TRBV29-1 to TRBJ2-4; 11 bases agree with TRBD1. The CDR3 has 13 amino acids. V was clipped by 5 bases and J by 7 bases; unmatched bases: 4. Per the germline V gene, CDR1 is SQVTM and CDR2 is ANQGSEA. CDR3 in DNA: TGCAGCGTTCTTGGACAGGGGGCCAACATTCAGTACTTC. Protein product: CSVLGQGANIQYF.

This clonotype was counted many times. The CDR3 loop reads CASSSNEKETQYF. Written as DNA, the CDR3 is TGTGCCAGCAGTTCTAACGAAAAAGAGACCCAGTACTTC. This chain links TRBV12-3 or TRBV12-4 with TRBJ2-5; D not resolved. V was trimmed by 4 bases and J by 3 bases, leaving 9 bases between them. The CDR3 has 13 amino acids.

This clonotype showed up many times. J is TRBJ2-7 and V is TRBV29-1; TRBD1 or TRBD2 may be the D gene (5 bases each). V gave up 4 bases and J gave up 4 bases, with 26 bases separating them. This CDR3 has 17 residues. The germline V gene has CDR1 SQVTM and CDR2 ANQGSEA. The DNA for the CDR3 is TGCAGCGTTGGTAGAGGGGACCCCCAGGGAGTGGTATACGAGCAGTACTTC. This codes for CSVGRGDPQGVVYEQYF.